These 13 T cell receptor beta chains were all obtained from the same sample, sequenced in a study of blood T cell repertoires in COVID-19. Libraries were prepared by immunoSEQ multiplex PCR; TCRdb keeps only in-frame clonotypes and omits some of them. The sample lists 200,000 to 250,000 clones, 75% to 90% seen once, with approximately 3.8% in the top ten. Sequenced input: PBMCs or T cells enriched from blood (not recorded which). The receptors were gathered from a woman younger than 35 in a cohort exposed to, infected with or recovered from COVID-19 (not recorded which).

The chain carries TRBV5-1 and TRBJ1-1; D remains unclear. Germline loops: CDR1 SGHRS, CDR2 YFSETQ. The ends were cut back, 2 bases at V and 0 bases at J, with 11 bases in the middle. This CDR3 region has 15 residues. The DNA of the CDR3 is TGCGCCAGCAGCTTCACGACAAGTATGAACACTGAAGCTTTCTTT. Translated: CASSFTTSMNTEAFF.

There are a few counts of this clone. The chain employs TRBV18 and TRBJ1-1; 10 nucleotides align to TRBD1. Trimming cost V 3 bases and J 8 bases; bases outside gene matches: 12. In germline, CDR1 is KGHSH, CDR2 LQKENI. The CDR3 contains 16 residues. This CDR3 reads CASSPPQPGQGSEAFF. CDR3 DNA: TGTGCCAGCTCACCTCCACAGCCGGGACAGGGGTCGGAAGCTTTCTTT. Together with reference TRBV18 and TRBJ1-1, the CDR3 gives the full variable domain: NAGVMQNPRHLVRRRGQEARLRCSPMKGHSHVYWYRQLPEEGLKFMVYLQKENIIDESGMPKERFSAEFPKEGPSILRIQQVVRGDSAAYFCASSPPQPGQGSEAFFGQGTRLTVV.

The chain carries TRBV6-5 and TRBJ2-2; 8 positions match TRBD2. In germline, CDR1 is MNHEY, CDR2 SVGAGI. The CDR3 is 13 residues long. Losses at the gene ends were 7 bases for V and 5 bases for J; bases not matched to a gene: 3. The CDR3 is CASTGGRTGELFF. CDR3 in DNA: TGTGCCAGCACGGGGGGGCGAACCGGGGAGCTGTTTTTT.

This clone was detected once. The rearrangement joins TRBV5-1 to TRBJ2-5; TRBD2 matches at 8 bases. The trim removed 0 bases at V and 4 bases at J, leaving 8 bases unmatched. The CDR3 contains 16 residues. CDR1 is SGHRS and CDR2 is YFSETQ in the germline V gene. The CDR3 nucleotides read TGCGCCAGCAGCTTGGGCGCCGCGGGGGGTGGAGAGACCCAGTACTTC. Protein product: CASSLGAAGGGETQYF. Filled out from reference TRBV5-1 and TRBJ2-5, the complete variable domain reads KAGVTQTPRYLIKTRGQQVTLSCSPISGHRSVSWYQQTPGQGLQFLFEYFSETQRNKGNFPGRFSGRQFSNSRSEMNVSTLELGDSALYLCASSLGAAGGGETQYFGPGTRLLVL.

A single count supports this clone. V is TRBV28 and J is TRBJ2-3; 8 bases are a match to TRBD1. Germline V CDR1 and CDR2: MDHEN, SYDVKM. The CDR3 runs to 16 residues. Trimming took 3 bases from V and 2 from J; bases not matched to a gene: 7. The CDR3 DNA follows: TGTGCCAGCAGTTTTGGCAGGGGGCAGGTCACAGATACGCAGTATTTT. This encodes CASSFGRGQVTDTQYF.

The chain is built from TRBV24-1 and TRBJ1-2; D not resolved. This CDR3 has 12 residues. Germline CDR1 and CDR2: KGHDR and SFDVKD. V was cut by 4 bases and J by 8 bases, with 10 bases left in between. CDR3 DNA sequence: TGTGCCACCAGTGACATGAGCTGGGGCTACACCTTC. Protein sequence: CATSDMSWGYTF.

This chain links TRBV6-5 with TRBJ1-5; maybe TRBD1 (6 bases). CDR1 is MNHEY, CDR2 SVGAGI, per germline. The length of the CDR3 is 14 residues. Trimming took 11 bases from V and 4 from J, leaving 18 bases between them. The CDR3 DNA follows: TGTGCCTCCCTGGGACACTACGGGAATCAGCCCCAGCATTTT. As protein: CASLGHYGNQPQHF.

The V call is TRBV3-1 (or the pseudogene TRBV3-2), the J call TRBJ1-2; 8 bases line up with TRBD1. This CDR3 contains 16 residues. Germline assignment: CDR1 LGHDT and CDR2 YNNKEL (reference sequence). J lost 4 bases, V lost 4 bases, and 11 bases had no gene match. The CDR3 DNA follows: TGTGCCAGCAGCCTCCTCCCCCCCGACAGGGGCTATGGCTACACCTTC. It is translated as CASSLLPPDRGYGYTF.

CDR3 region: CASSQEQGVLSPLHF. The DNA for the CDR3 is TGTGCCAGCAGCCAAGAACAGGGCGTTCTTTCACCCCTCCACTTT. The chain carries TRBV4-2 and TRBJ1-6; D may be TRBD1 (6 bases). Per the germline V gene, CDR1 is LGHNA and CDR2 is YNFKEQ. The CDR3 sequence is 15 residues long. Trimming removed 0 bases at V and 9 bases at J, with 12 bases between.

This chain joins TRBV2 and TRBJ1-5; 7 nucleotides line up with TRBD1. The CDR3 sequence is 15 residues long. The trim removed 5 bases at V and 4 bases at J, leaving 8 bases unmatched. The germline gives CDR1 SNHLY, CDR2 FYNNEI. CDR3 nucleotide sequence: TGTGCCAGCAGTCCTGGGACAGCCCATAATCAGCCCCAGCATTTT. Amino acid sequence: CASSPGTAHNQPQHF.

The genes are TRBV12-3 or TRBV12-4 and TRBJ2-5; TRBD1 matches at 8 bases. The CDR3 runs to 12 residues. J lost 3 bases, V lost 6 bases, and 0 bases had no gene match. CDR3 protein: CASRQGEETQYF. In nucleotides, the CDR3 is TGTGCCAGCAGACAGGGGGAAGAGACCCAGTACTTC.

V gene TRBV10-1 combines with J gene TRBJ2-2; no clear D. The CDR3 is 15 amino acids. Trimming took 0 bases from V and 6 from J, leaving 11 bases between them. CDR1 and CDR2 from the germline V gene are WNHNN and SYGVQD (reference sequence). The chain's CDR3 is CASSESRRAPGELFF. DNA of the CDR3: TGCGCCAGCAGTGAGTCGCGGAGAGCGCCCGGGGAGCTGTTTTTT.

The chain combines TRBV11-2 with TRBJ1-5; 10 bases fit TRBD1. The CDR3 runs 15 residues. CDR1 and CDR2 from the germline V gene are SGHAT and FQNNGV. V dropped 5 bases and J dropped 2; count of bases not matched to a gene: 3. Here the CDR3 DNA reads TGTGCCAGCAGCCCAGGACAGGGGGGCAATCAGCCCCAGCATTTT. It specifies CASSPGQGGNQPQHF.